Here is one T cell receptor (beta chain) with its context. This sample is drawn from a study of long-term antiretroviral therapy in people with HIV. The authors ran the immunoSEQ assay, v3.0, at survey level. The protocol was immunoSEQ multiplex PCR, while the TCRdb copy is restricted to in-frame clones and leaves out a portion. Of 40,000 or so clones in the sample, roughly 80% were seen once. The CDR3 spans 14 residues. Germline lookup yields CDR1 SGHVS and CDR2 FQNEAQ. With V trimmed by 5 bases and J by 3 bases, 6 bases remained unmatched. The TCR sequence derives from a man between 18 and 35 years old with HIV. V and J are TRBV7-8 and TRBJ2-7; 8 bases map to TRBD2. The sample consisted of unsorted PBMCs, taken 1 year after starting antiretroviral therapy. CDR3 nucleotides: TGTGCCAGCAGCCAACTAGCGGAGTTCTACGAGCAGTACTTC. Its protein is CASSQLAEFYEQYF.